The 9 T cell receptor beta chains reported below all come from one sample, sequenced in a study of vaccination effects on CD4 cells after COVID-19. Clones were sequenced by immunoSEQ multiplex PCR, and TCRdb holds only the in-frame ones, with some missing. This table has tens of thousands of clones, around 69% appearing once. No antigens are known for them. Antigen-specific CD4+ T cells were expanded with viral peptide pools in the ViraFEST assay before sequencing. Once cultured for roughly ten days, the cells underwent separation to obtain CD4+ T cells. Two-dose vaccination with either BNT162b2 or mRNA-1273 was given to the participants. Sequenced material: CD4+ T cells from PBMCs cultured with HCoV-229E spike peptides, taken after COVID-19 vaccination. All receptors derive from a human donor who received a COVID-19 vaccine.

The CDR3 DNA reads TGCGCCAGCAGCACAGGAGGAGGTGGGGCCAACGTCCTGACTTTC. As protein: CASSTGGGGANVLTF. The V call is TRBV5-1, the J call TRBJ2-6; D tentatively reads TRBD1 or TRBD2 (5 bases each). V was clipped by 4 bases and J by 3 bases, with 11 bases between them. This CDR3 is built from 15 residues. Per germline, CDR1 SGHRS and CDR2 YFSETQ.

This clone has only one observation. The chain links TRBV12-3 or TRBV12-4 to TRBJ2-7; a possible D gene is TRBD2 (5 bases). With 6 bases removed from V and 3 bases from J, the gap between germline ends came to 12 bases. The CDR3 has 13 amino acids. Here the CDR3 reads CASRVGVRYEQYV. The CDR3 coding sequence is TGTGCCAGCAGGGTCGGGGTACGCTACGAGCAGTACGTC.

The genes are TRBV12-5 and TRBJ1-3; weak D call: TRBD1 (6 bases). V shed 5 bases and J shed 0 bases, with 8 bases lying between them. CDR3 length: 14 amino acids. Germline V gene data show CDR1 as LGHNT and CDR2 as FRNRAP. The CDR3 nucleotides are TGTGCTAGTGGTCCGGGACACTCTGGAAACACCATATATTTT. Its translation is CASGPGHSGNTIYF.

V and J are TRBV6-6 and TRBJ2-5; a possible D gene is TRBD2 (6 bases). Germline V gives CDR1 MNHNY, CDR2 SVGAGI (reference sequence). Trimming left V 0 bases short and J 5 bases short, with 10 bases between. The CDR3 is 14 amino acids. The CDR3 loop reads CASSYSGGTETQYF. The CDR3 bases are TGTGCCAGCAGTTACTCGGGGGGTACGGAGACCCAGTACTTC.

The sample holds one count of this clone. The chain is built from TRBV7-2 and TRBJ2-7; D is possibly TRBD2 (7 bases). The V gene's germline CDR1 is SGHTA and CDR2 FQGNSA. The V end lost 3 bases, the J end lost 0 bases, and 12 bases lay between the germline ends. This CDR3 contains 15 residues. The CDR3 nucleotides are TGTGCCAGCAGCTTGGGGGGGGCGGTCTCCTACGAGCAGTACGTC. Residues: CASSLGGAVSYEQYV.

The rearrangement links TRBV28 to TRBJ1-3, with TRBD1 as a possible D gene (5 bases). V was cut by 6 bases and J by 0 bases, with 12 bases left in between. CDR1 and CDR2 from the germline V gene are MDHEN and SYDVKM. The CDR3 runs to 15 residues. CDR3 DNA: TGTGCCAGCAGCCCCATAGGGGTCTCTGGAAACACCATATATTTT. It is translated as CASSPIGVSGNTIYF.

The chain is built from TRBV5-4 and TRBJ2-2; 7 nucleotides match TRBD2. The length of the CDR3 is 15 residues. The V gene end was trimmed by 5 bases and the J gene end by 7 bases; junction bases not matched to a gene: 11. CDR1 SGHNT and CDR2 YYREEE come from the germline V gene (reference sequence). This chain's CDR3 is CASRRGGGGNGELFF. CDR3 nucleotides: TGTGCCAGCAGGCGCGGTGGGGGAGGGAACGGGGAGCTGTTTTTT.

The chain employs TRBV5-1 and TRBJ2-3, with 13 positions matching TRBD2. CDR3 length: 17 amino acids. Germline assignment: CDR1 SGHRS and CDR2 YFSETQ. J lost 6 bases, V lost 3 bases, and 10 bases had no gene match. For the CDR3, the DNA is TGCGCCAGCAGCTATTCTATACTAGCGGGGGGGTTGGATACGCAGTATTTT. Translated, it gives CASSYSILAGGLDTQYF.

The J gene is TRBJ1-4, the V gene TRBV6-5; no definite D call. CDR1 is MNHEY and CDR2 is SVGAGI in the germline V gene. This CDR3 region has 15 residues. V lost 2 bases and J 0 bases, leaving 7 bases between the germline ends. The CDR3 is CASSYAGATNEKLFF. The CDR3 coding sequence is TGTGCCAGCAGTTACGCAGGTGCAACTAATGAAAAACTGTTTTTT.